A selection of T cell receptor beta chains follows, all from one sample in a study of blood T cell repertoires in COVID-19. The data were produced by immunoSEQ multiplex PCR, yet TCRdb's version contains in-frame clones alone and is incomplete. The data show 100,000 to 120,000 clones, with about four fifths seen just once and over 15% held by the top ten. The sequenced sample was peripheral blood. The receptors were sampled from an elderly woman with acute or convalescent COVID-19. CDR3s leave out the opening cysteine and the closing phenylalanine or tryptophan. D genes are given only for firm matches. Clone size is shown for a subset of rows, as once, few, many or a class of expanded clone.

j_call d_call v_call cdr3_length clone_size cdr3_aa
TRBJ1-3 NA TRBV5-6 15 NA ASSLGRSRLSGNTIY
TRBJ1-1 TRBD1 TRBV29-1 11 NA SVGQRMNTEAF
TRBJ1-5 TRBD1 TRBV15 14 NA ATSREVGQGNQPQH
TRBJ2-5 TRBD2 TRBV10-3 15 NA AIGSGTSGPSGETQY
TRBJ2-5 NA TRBV7-9 10 NA ASARTEETQY
TRBJ1-6 NA TRBV2 10 NA ASSAYNSPLH
TRBJ2-2 TRBD2 TRBV5-1 13 many ASSWISGRPGELF
TRBJ2-7 TRBD2 TRBV6-6 14 NA ASSYSTGGRAYEQY
TRBJ2-3 TRBD2 TRBV24-1 16 NA ATSDPWTSGRVTDTQY
TRBJ1-1 TRBD1 TRBV3-1/TRBV3-2 12 NA ASTEGTGRVGAF
TRBJ2-1 NA TRBV5-8 13 NA ASSLGQKTYNEQF
TRBJ1-2 NA TRBV10-2 13 NA ASSEWRQLNYGYT
TRBJ1-5 TRBD1 TRBV7-2 11 many ASSEDRAQPQH
TRBJ2-1 TRBD2 TRBV3-1/TRBV3-2 14 NA ASSQVGTSGRGEQF
TRBJ2-3 TRBD2 TRBV15 16 NA ATSRDYTSGGLTDTQY
TRBJ2-5 TRBD1 TRBV7-9 14 NA ASSRRTGAIQETQY
TRBJ1-2 NA TRBV12-3/TRBV12-4 11 NA ASSFAREGGYT